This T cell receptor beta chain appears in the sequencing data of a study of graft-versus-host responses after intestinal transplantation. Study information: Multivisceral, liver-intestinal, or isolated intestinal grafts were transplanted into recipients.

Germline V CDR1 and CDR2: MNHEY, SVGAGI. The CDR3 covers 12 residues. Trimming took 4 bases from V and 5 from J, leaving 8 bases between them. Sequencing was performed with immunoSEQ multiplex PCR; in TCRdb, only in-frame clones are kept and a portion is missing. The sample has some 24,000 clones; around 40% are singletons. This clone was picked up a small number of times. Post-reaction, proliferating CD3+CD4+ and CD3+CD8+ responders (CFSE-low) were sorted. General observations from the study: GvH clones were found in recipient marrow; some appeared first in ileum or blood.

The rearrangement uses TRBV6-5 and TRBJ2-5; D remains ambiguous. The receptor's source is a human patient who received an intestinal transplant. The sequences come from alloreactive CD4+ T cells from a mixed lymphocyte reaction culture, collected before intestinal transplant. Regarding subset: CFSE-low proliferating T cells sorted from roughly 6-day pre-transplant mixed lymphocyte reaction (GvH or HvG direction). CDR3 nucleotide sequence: TGTGCCAGCAGTTCGCAGTTGGAGACCCAGTACTTC. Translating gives CASSSQLETQYF.